Described below is a single T cell receptor (beta chain) sequence and its context. Its specificity is unknown. CDR3 size: 16 residues. V gave up 5 bases and J gave up 6 bases; unmatched junction bases: 13. Per germline, CDR1 SGHAT and CDR2 FQNNGV. This sample was included in a study of T cell responses to AZD1222 COVID-19 vaccine. The study, taken as a whole, reports: The breadth and depth of Spike-specific TCRs increased once two AZD1222 doses had been given.

Sequenced by immunoSEQ multiplex PCR; TCRdb stores in-frame clones only, minus some. The sample records roughly 200,000 clones, 80% to 95% being singletons. This clonotype was sampled from an adult who received the MenACWY meningococcal vaccine as a control. The J gene is TRBJ1-2, the V gene TRBV11-2, with TRBD1 matching 9 bases. The specimen was peripheral blood, collected 28 days after the second dose of the MenACWY control vaccine. The CDR3 DNA reads TGTGCCAGCAGCGTACTCCCGGGACAGGGAGTTAATGGCTACACCTTC. It specifies CASSVLPGQGVNGYTF.